This is a list of T cell receptor beta chains from one sample in a study of regulatory and conventional T cells in RAG deficiency. Some clones are missing from TCRdb's copy, which holds only in-frame ones; the method was immunoSEQ multiplex PCR. The sample holds about 32,000 clones, over 75% seen once. The same specimen was also included in a second study, on regulatory T cells.

The sequencing sample was made of CD8+ T cells sorted from blood. The receptors stem from a human donor in good health. Both conserved end residues are part of each CDR3. Fields, in order: V gene, J gene, clone size, D gene, CDR3 protein, CDR3 DNA. The D gene is left open where the match is weak. Clone sizes are given selectively: once, few, many, or a class where the clone is expanded.

TRBV11-2	TRBJ2-1	-	TRBD2	CASSLYRGDEQFF	TGTGCCAGCAGCTTATATCGGGGGGATGAGCAGTTCTTC
TRBV7-9	TRBJ2-2	-	-	CASSLAQVTGELFF	TGTGCCAGCAGCTTAGCACAGGTCACCGGGGAGCTGTTTTTT
TRBV10-1	TRBJ2-1	-	-	CASSDYSLGNNEQFF	TGCGCCAGCAGTGATTACAGCCTGGGAAACAATGAGCAGTTCTTC
TRBV6-5	TRBJ2-1	-	-	CASRPTTNPRNEQFF	TGTGCCAGCAGACCAACTACTAACCCCCGCAATGAGCAGTTCTTC
TRBV10-3	TRBJ2-2	-	-	CAISDPTSRENTGELFF	TGTGCCATCAGTGACCCCACGTCCAGGGAAAACACCGGGGAGCTGTTTTTT
TRBV28	TRBJ1-2	-	TRBD1	CASSLDRVYGYTF	TGTGCCAGCAGCCTGGACAGGGTCTATGGCTACACCTTC
TRBV5-1	TRBJ2-7	-	TRBD2	CASSLPGTSFYEQYF	TGCGCCAGCAGCCTCCCTGGGACTAGCTTTTACGAGCAGTACTTC
TRBV27	TRBJ1-5	few	-	CASSNLTGNQPQHF	TGTGCCAGCAGTAACTTGACCGGGAATCAGCCCCAGCATTTT
TRBV28	TRBJ1-1	-	-	CASSSRLWRFVAFF	TGTGCCAGCAGTTCCCGGCTTTGGCGGTTTGTTGCTTTCTTT
TRBV5-1	TRBJ1-1	-	-	CASSLGQGGSTRDTEAFF	TGCGCCAGCAGCTTGGGGCAGGGAGGCTCTACCAGGGACACTGAAGCTTTCTTT
TRBV19	TRBJ1-1	-	TRBD1	CASSLGTANTEAFF	TGTGCCAGTAGTCTAGGGACAGCGAACACTGAAGCTTTCTTT
TRBV6-5	TRBJ1-1	-	TRBD1	CASRKGQVVTEAFF	TGTGCCAGCAGAAAGGGACAGGTCGTCACTGAAGCTTTCTTT
TRBV6-5	TRBJ1-1	-	-	CASSLGETEAFF	TGTGCCAGCAGCCTCGGAGAAACTGAAGCTTTCTTT
TRBV7-3	TRBJ2-3	-	TRBD2	CASSLSGTSGIGTDTQYF	TGTGCCAGCAGCTTAAGTGGGACTAGCGGGATCGGCACAGATACGCAGTATTTT
TRBV29-1	TRBJ1-1	-	-	CSVVVRVANTEAFF	TGCAGCGTTGTTGTCAGGGTCGCGAACACTGAAGCTTTCTTT
TRBV6-1	TRBJ2-5	few	TRBD2	CASSEAPSGRDTQYF	TGTGCCAGCAGTGAAGCCCCTAGCGGGAGGGATACCCAGTACTTC
TRBV19	TRBJ2-5	medium-sized	TRBD2	CASSHRSAGAQYF	TGTGCCAGTAGTCATAGGTCAGCGGGGGCCCAGTACTTC
TRBV19	TRBJ1-1	-	-	CASSIDPFMGGPEAFF	TGTGCCAGTAGTATAGATCCCTTTATGGGGGGTCCTGAAGCTTTCTTT
TRBV30	TRBJ2-5	-	-	CAWSAGQPRKTQYF	TGTGCCTGGAGTGCCGGACAGCCGCGGAAGACCCAGTACTTC
TRBV19	TRBJ2-7	once	-	CASSIGHPSYEQYF	TGTGCCAGTAGTATCGGGCATCCCTCCTACGAGCAGTACTTC
TRBV5-6	TRBJ1-1	-	-	CASTAGGAGTEAFF	TGTGCCAGCACCGCGGGGGGAGCGGGCACTGAAGCTTTCTTT
TRBV11-2	TRBJ2-7	-	-	CASSSWGNEQYF	TGTGCCAGCAGCTCGTGGGGGAATGAGCAGTACTTC
TRBV6-5	TRBJ1-5	-	-	CASSETGHQPQHF	TGTGCCAGCAGTGAAACAGGGCATCAGCCCCAGCATTTT
TRBV6-1	TRBJ2-7	-	TRBD2	CASSEAPTSGRYEQYF	TGTGCCAGCAGTGAAGCGCCAACTAGCGGGAGGTACGAGCAGTACTTC
TRBV2	TRBJ2-7	-	-	CASMVGGRTDEQYF	TGTGCCAGCATGGTTGGAGGACGGACCGACGAGCAGTACTTC
TRBV2	TRBJ2-3	-	-	CASIEGVADTQYF	TGTGCCAGCATCGAAGGGGTGGCAGATACGCAGTATTTT
TRBV9	TRBJ1-1	once	-	CASSVLGQGEAFF	TGTGCCAGCAGCGTATTAGGGCAGGGTGAAGCTTTCTTT
TRBV11-2	TRBJ1-1	-	-	CASDGGTEAFF	TGTGCCAGCGATGGGGGCACTGAAGCTTTCTTT
TRBV19	TRBJ2-5	-	-	CASRGGRTQYF	TGTGCCAGCCGCGGTGGTCGGACCCAGTACTTC
TRBV27	TRBJ2-1	-	-	CASSSGLEQFF	TGTGCCAGCAGTTCGGGACTCGAGCAGTTCTTC
TRBV27	TRBJ2-7	-	-	CASSLSTLSSREYYEQYF	TGTGCCAGCAGTTTATCGACTTTGTCCTCACGGGAGTACTACGAGCAGTACTTC
TRBV5-1	TRBJ2-7	-	-	CASSLAGAKTYEQYF	TGCGCCAGCAGCTTGGCAGGGGCGAAAACCTACGAGCAGTACTTC